The 17 T cell receptor beta chains given below trace back to one sample, sequenced in a study of cytomegalovirus exposure and HLA in healthy donors. Amplification used 60 Vbeta primers and 13 Jbeta primers. TCRdb's table, derived via immunoSEQ multiplex PCR, lists solely in-frame clones and lacks some. The sample holds roughly 200,000 clones, around 80% seen once. Sequencing was carried out using PBMCs. These receptors all come from a man in his forties in good health and CMV-seropositive.

The rearrangement links TRBV2 to TRBJ2-5; TRBD2 matches 9 bases. CDR3 size: 15 residues. CDR1 and CDR2 (germline): SNHLY, FYNNEI. Trimming took 8 bases from V and 5 from J; bases not matched to a gene: 12. The CDR3 DNA reads TGTGCCAGCTGGGTTAGCGGGAGCCCCGGGGAGACCCAGTACTTC. It codes for CASWVSGSPGETQYF.

This chain joins TRBV11-3 and TRBJ2-7, with D perhaps TRBD1 (5 bases). The CDR3 consists of 12 residues. CDR1 SGHNT and CDR2 YENEEA come from the germline V gene. V was shortened by 1 base and J by 6 bases, with 7 bases between the two germline ends. CDR3 bases: TGTGCCAGCAGCTTAGGGGGCGGCGAGCAGTACTTC. Encoded protein: CASSLGGGEQYF.

Note on this clone: One end of the junction varies from germline; a read error may be responsible. This chain connects TRBV4-2 to TRBJ2-1, with D unresolved. The CDR3 length is 15 residues. The germline V gene has CDR1 LGHNA and CDR2 YNFKEQ. The CDR3 region is CASSQDALGRNEQFF. DNA of the CDR3: TGTGCCAGTAGCCAAGATGCTCTAGGCCGCAATGAGCAGTTCTTC.

The rearrangement uses TRBV29-1 and TRBJ1-1, with 12 bases lining up with TRBD1. This CDR3 has 18 amino acids. Looked up from germline, CDR1 is SQVTM and CDR2 is ANQGSEA. The V segment lost 6 bases and the J segment 0 bases; nucleotides outside the gene matches: 14. The CDR3 bases are TGCAGCGTCCCGAGACCCGGGACAGGGGGCCTCATGAACACTGAAGCTTTCTTT. Translated: CSVPRPGTGGLMNTEAFF. The full variable domain, with the rest looked up from reference TRBV29-1 and TRBJ1-1, is SAVISQKPSRDICQRGTSLTIQCQVDSQVTMMFWYRQQPGQSLTLIATANQGSEATYESGFVIDKFPISRPNLTFSTLTVSNMSPEDSSIYLCSVPRPGTGGLMNTEAFFGQGTRLTVV.

The genes are TRBV7-9 and TRBJ2-7; 8 nucleotides match TRBD1. From germline, CDR1 is SEHNR and CDR2 FQNEAQ (reference sequence). This CDR3 is 15 amino acids long. Trimming took 5 bases from V and 0 from J; bases not matched to a gene: 6. The CDR3 here is CASSAQGGTSYEQYF. DNA of the CDR3: TGTGCCAGCAGCGCACAGGGGGGTACCTCCTACGAGCAGTACTTC.

Regarding this clone: The junction and the germline gene differ at one end; a read error may be behind it. The CDR3 DNA reads TGTGCCAGCAGTGAAGCGGGTTTCTGGCAGCGGGAGGCGGAGAACAGTCAGTACTTC. Residues: CASSEAGFWQREAENSQYF. The V gene is TRBV6-1, the J gene TRBJ2-4; 9 bases map to TRBD2. CDR1 is MNHNS and CDR2 is SASEGT in the germline V gene. The CDR3 loop spans 19 amino acids.

This chain connects TRBV4-1 to TRBJ2-5, with TRBD2 matching over 9 bases. The CDR3 is 16 amino acids. J was trimmed by 7 bases and V by 4 bases; bases with no gene match: 13. Per germline, CDR1 MGHRA and CDR2 YSYEKL. The chain's CDR3 is CASSPQMAGGMGTQYF. The CDR3 DNA reads TGCGCCAGCAGCCCCCAAATGGCGGGAGGGATGGGGACCCAGTACTTC.

This clone was seen only once. The chain is built from TRBV11-2 and TRBJ2-7, with D perhaps TRBD2 (6 bases). The V gene lost 6 bases and the J gene lost 3 bases, with 18 bases spanning the gap. CDR1 SGHAT and CDR2 FQNNGV come from the germline V gene. CDR3 length: 15 amino acids. CDR3: CASSSGDTLYYEQYF. CDR3 in DNA: TGTGCCAGCAGTAGCGGAGATACTCTCTACTACGAGCAGTACTTC.

V usage is TRBV28 and J usage is TRBJ2-7; D might be TRBD1 (6 bases). From germline, CDR1 is MDHEN and CDR2 SYDVKM. Trimming shortened V by 5 bases and J by 2 bases, and 13 bases separated the two germline ends. This CDR3 contains 14 residues. CDR3 sequence reads: CASSPSWTAYEQYF. The CDR3 nucleotides are TGTGCCAGCAGTCCTTCCTGGACAGCCTACGAGCAGTACTTC.

The chain combines TRBV27 with TRBJ1-4; D might be TRBD1 (6 bases). The V end lost 8 bases, the J end lost 8 bases, and 18 bases lay between the germline ends. Per the germline V gene, CDR1 is MNHEY and CDR2 is SMNVEV (reference sequence). The CDR3 runs 14 residues. In DNA form, the CDR3 reads TGTGCCAGCTCACGGAGGCAGGGGAACGAAAAACTGTTTTTT. The encoded protein is CASSRRQGNEKLFF.

The chain links TRBV5-1 to TRBJ1-2, with D perhaps TRBD1 (6 bases). CDR1 is SGHRS and CDR2 is YFSETQ in the germline V gene. Trimming stripped 0 bases from V and 8 bases from J, with 14 bases between. CDR3 length: 14 residues. The CDR3 DNA follows: TGCGCCAGCAGCTTGGGGACAGTGAGTTTCGGCTACACCTTC. Translated: CASSLGTVSFGYTF.

This chain joins TRBV2 and TRBJ2-5, with 12 positions matching TRBD1. J lost 4 bases, V lost 4 bases, and 4 bases had no gene match. CDR3 size: 15 residues. Germline V gene sequence: CDR1 SNHLY, CDR2 FYNNEI. The CDR3: CASSGDRGPRETQYF. Written as DNA, the CDR3 is TGTGCCAGCAGTGGGGACAGGGGGCCGCGAGAGACCCAGTACTTC.

The chain employs TRBV19 and TRBJ2-3; possibly TRBD1 for D (5 bases). The CDR3 runs to 14 residues. From germline, CDR1 is LNHDA and CDR2 SQIVND (reference sequence). Trimming pared 4 bases from V and 1 base from J, leaving 9 bases between. This CDR3 reads CASSKGSRTDTQYF. The CDR3 nucleotides read TGTGCCAGTAGTAAGGGGTCCCGCACAGATACGCAGTATTTT.

V gene TRBV6-5 combines with J gene TRBJ1-1; no clear D gene. CDR1 is MNHEY, CDR2 SVGAGI, per germline. The CDR3 loop spans 12 amino acids. Trimming removed 4 bases from V and 4 bases from J, with 7 bases in between. CDR3 sequence (DNA): TGTGCCAGCAGTTCGTCGCGCACTGAAGCTTTCTTT. This translates into CASSSSRTEAFF.

The gene calls are TRBV5-4 and TRBJ2-3; 11 bases are shared with TRBD2. The CDR3 totals 15 residues. CDR1 is SGHNT, CDR2 YYREEE, per germline (reference sequence). V trimming: 4 bases; J trimming: 4 bases; junction bases outside the gene matches: 5. The CDR3 bases are TGTGCCAGCAGCCACGGGACTAGCGGTGCAGATACGCAGTATTTT. Translating it yields CASSHGTSGADTQYF.

J is TRBJ1-4 and V is TRBV7-2; perhaps TRBD1 as D (5 bases). V was clipped by 11 bases and J by 7 bases, with 17 bases between them. In germline, CDR1 is SGHTA, CDR2 FQGNSA. The length of the CDR3 is 13 residues. CDR3 coding DNA: TGTGCCGTAACAGGCCCTTCGGGTGAAAAACTGTTTTTT. It yields the protein CAVTGPSGEKLFF. Filled out from reference TRBV7-2 and TRBJ1-4, the complete variable domain reads GAGVSQSPSNKVTEKGKDVELRCDPISGHTALYWYRQSLGQGLEFLIYFQGNSAPDKSGLPSDRFSAERTGGSVSTLTIQRTQQEDSAVYLCAVTGPSGEKLFFGSGTQLSVL.

The rearrangement links TRBV7-9 to TRBJ1-5; a possible D gene is TRBD1 (5 bases). The germline CDR1 and CDR2 sequences are SEHNR and FQNEAQ (reference sequence). This CDR3 has 15 amino acids. Trimming took off 5 bases at V and 0 bases at J, with 11 bases between the two ends. The DNA for the CDR3 is TGTGCCAGCAGCACAGACAGAGATAGCAATCAGCCCCAGCATTTT. Translation gives CASSTDRDSNQPQHF.